A selection of T cell receptor beta chains follows, all from one sample in a study of T cell responses to AZD1222 COVID-19 vaccine. Profiled with immunoSEQ multiplex PCR; TCRdb holds only in-frame clones, not every one. The sample yields more than 85,000 clones, approximately 88% seen once. This material consisted of peripheral blood, taken on day 0 of AZD1222 vaccination. Receptor source: an adult in good health. CDR3s leave out the opening cysteine and the closing phenylalanine or tryptophan. Only part of the rows carry a size: once, few, many, or a class if the clone is expanded.

clone size,J gene,V gene,CDR3 protein
-,TRBJ2-7,TRBV15,ATSRDQGPYEQY
-,TRBJ1-6,TRBV19,ASSISGEYRSPLH
-,TRBJ2-7,TRBV28,ASRAGTSAATGEQY
-,TRBJ1-3,TRBV2,ASSDSNSFSGNTIY
-,TRBJ2-1,TRBV7-7,ASSLGDGSYNEQF
-,TRBJ1-2,TRBV7-9,ASSVTGSTTTYYGYT
-,TRBJ1-2,TRBV19,ASSSGQDYGYT
few,TRBJ1-2,TRBV6-5,ASSYSPVLGGYT
-,TRBJ2-7,TRBV5-6,ASSFRVSYEQY
-,TRBJ2-1,TRBV2,ASKTSGVRLAGGLGNEQF
-,TRBJ2-2,TRBV2,ASVGQDDFGELF